This passage covers 3 T cell receptor beta chains from one sample sequenced in a study of vaccination effects on CD4 cells after COVID-19. Using immunoSEQ multiplex PCR, the repertoire was profiled, and TCRdb retains in-frame clones only, with some absent. The data contain 25,000 or so clones, roughly 73% of them singletons. Prior to sequencing, the ViraFEST assay stimulated PBMC with viral peptide pools, which expanded the antigen-specific CD4+ T cells. With about ten days of culture completed, CD4+ T cells were isolated. Having tested negative for nucleocapsid antibodies, the vaccine recipients showed no prior SARS-CoV-2 infection. No cognate antigen is known for these TCRs. The sequencing here drew on CD4+ T cells from PBMCs cultured with HCoV-NL63 spike peptides, taken before COVID-19 vaccination. The origin of the receptors is a human donor who received a COVID-19 vaccine.

The V call is TRBV5-1, the J call TRBJ2-1; perhaps D is TRBD1 or TRBD2 (6 bases each). CDR1 SGHRS and CDR2 YFSETQ come from the germline V gene. V lost 0 bases and J lost 1, with 14 bases in between. This CDR3 spans 17 amino acids. CDR3 in amino acids: CASSLDPRGVSYNEQFF. The CDR3 region has the DNA TGCGCCAGCAGCTTGGACCCTAGGGGGGTTTCCTACAATGAGCAGTTCTTC.

This clone was seen a few times. The rearrangement uses TRBV12-2 and TRBJ1-1; the D call TRBD1 from the table was never checked on the DNA. TRBV12-2 is tagged as a pseudogene. CDR3 length equals 16 residues. CDR3 region: CASRLARWDRGPEAFF. The CDR3 nucleotides are TGTGCAAGTCGCTTAGCAAGATGGGACAGGGGGCCTGAAGCTTTCTTT.

This clone was seen a handful of times. The J gene is TRBJ1-6, the V gene TRBV3-1 (or the pseudogene TRBV3-2); D ambiguous. Germline V lookup: CDR1 LGHDT, CDR2 YNNKEL (reference sequence). This CDR3 region has 16 residues. V was cut by 6 bases and J by 6 bases, with 18 bases left in between. For the CDR3, the DNA is TGTGCCAGCAGTCCCACTTGGAGGGTTGTTAATTCACCCCTCCACTTT. Protein: CASSPTWRVVNSPLHF.